One and the same sample provided the 22 T cell receptor beta chains below, sequenced in a study of cytomegalovirus exposure and HLA in healthy donors. PCR involved 60 Vbeta and 13 Jbeta primers. TCRdb keeps only in-frame clones here, not all; method: immunoSEQ multiplex PCR. The sample lists roughly 160,000 clones, almost 80% occurring once. Sequencing was done on a sample of PBMCs. The receptors stem from a man aged 30 to 45 in good health and CMV-seronegative.

The chain is built from TRBV6-5 and TRBJ2-3; TRBD2 matches at 11 bases. The junction had 4 bases not matched to a gene; V was cut back by 4 bases and J by 4 bases. CDR1 is MNHEY, CDR2 SVGAGI, per germline. The CDR3 is made up of 15 amino acids. CDR3 protein: CASSFSGGAADTQYF. The CDR3 DNA sequence: TGTGCCAGCAGTTTTAGCGGGGGGGCCGCAGATACGCAGTATTTT.

The chain is built from TRBV15 and TRBJ1-4, with D possibly being TRBD1 (5 bases). The germline CDR1 and CDR2 sequences are LNHNV and YYDKDF (reference sequence). This CDR3 contains 15 residues. V lost 0 bases to trimming and J lost 4 bases, with 9 bases between them. The CDR3 sequence is CATSRDDSFNEKLFF. CDR3 in DNA: TGTGCCACCAGCAGAGACGACAGTTTTAATGAAAAACTGTTTTTT.

This chain joins TRBV4-2 and TRBJ2-2, with 9 bases matching TRBD2. V gave up 6 bases and J gave up 1 base; unmatched junction bases: 9. Germline CDR1 reads LGHNA; CDR2 reads YNFKEQ. The CDR3 contains 17 residues. The CDR3 coding sequence is TGTGCCAGCAGACTATGGACTAGCGTACAGAACACCGGGGAGCTGTTTTTT. It is translated as CASRLWTSVQNTGELFF.

J is TRBJ1-1 and V is TRBV27; a weak D match, TRBD1 (6 bases). Trimming removed 3 bases at V and 2 bases at J, with 10 bases between. This CDR3 region has 14 residues. Per germline, CDR1 MNHEY and CDR2 SMNVEV (reference sequence). CDR3 sequence reads: CASSLPGVNTEAFF. CDR3 coding DNA: TGTGCCAGCAGTTTGCCAGGGGTAAACACTGAAGCTTTCTTT.

The CDR3 sequence is CASSSSGSYNEQFF. CDR3 coding DNA: TGTGCCAGTAGCTCTAGCGGGAGTTACAATGAGCAGTTCTTC. This sequence joins TRBV19 and TRBJ2-1; 10 nucleotides match TRBD2. Germline CDR1 and CDR2: LNHDA and SQIVND (reference sequence). J was trimmed by 4 bases and V by 6 bases; bases with no gene match: 3. The CDR3 consists of 14 residues.

The CDR3 DNA reads as TGTGCCAGCATGGGCAGATCCTACGAGCAGTACTTC. This encodes CASMGRSYEQYF. The chain recombines TRBV2 with TRBJ2-7, with D uncertain. The CDR3 is 12 residues long. V shed 7 bases and J shed 1 base, with 8 bases lying between them. Germline-derived CDR1 and CDR2 are SNHLY and FYNNEI.

V is TRBV19 and J is TRBJ1-1; 9 bases align to TRBD1. V was clipped by 5 bases and J by 5 bases; unmatched bases: 3. Germline CDR1 reads LNHDA; CDR2 reads SQIVND (reference sequence). The CDR3 totals 13 residues. CDR3 amino acids: CASSDRGRTEAFF. In DNA form, the CDR3 reads TGTGCCAGTAGTGACAGGGGGAGAACTGAAGCTTTCTTT.

The rearrangement links TRBV19 to TRBJ2-1, with 9 bases that match TRBD2. Germline CDR1 LNHDA, CDR2 SQIVND (reference sequence). The V segment lost 3 bases and the J segment 8 bases; nucleotides outside the gene matches: 5. The CDR3 spans 14 residues. CDR3 bases: TGTGCCAGTAGTATGGCGGGGGGGCCAGATGAGCAGTTCTTC. As protein: CASSMAGGPDEQFF.

The table lists this clone with a few counts. The rearrangement links TRBV7-9 to TRBJ2-3; 9 nucleotides line up with TRBD2. Germline V gene sequence: CDR1 SEHNR, CDR2 FQNEAQ (reference sequence). The V segment lost 5 bases and the J segment 1 base; nucleotides outside the gene matches: 7. The CDR3 covers 16 residues. CDR3 sequence (DNA): TGTGCCAGCAGCCCGACACTAGCGGGCCGCACAGATACGCAGTATTTT. Its protein is CASSPTLAGRTDTQYF.

The chain links TRBV11-1 to TRBJ2-1; 8 positions match TRBD2. CDR1 is SGHAT, CDR2 FQDESV, per germline (reference sequence). The V gene end was trimmed by 0 bases and the J gene end by 8 bases; junction bases not matched to a gene: 6. This CDR3 has 15 residues. CDR3 loop: CASSLARGGLDEQFF. Written as DNA, the CDR3 is TGTGCCAGCAGCTTAGCTCGCGGGGGGCTGGATGAGCAGTTCTTC.

The genes are TRBV4-3 and TRBJ2-6, with D possibly TRBD1 on 6 matching bases. This CDR3 is built from 17 residues. The ends were cut back, 6 bases at V and 1 base at J, with 16 bases in the middle. Germline assignment: CDR1 LGHNA and CDR2 YSLEER. The CDR3 spells CASRPSAGASGANVLTF. CDR3 DNA: TGCGCCAGCAGACCGTCAGCAGGGGCATCTGGGGCCAACGTCCTGACTTTC.

A few counts support this clone. This chain uses TRBV6-6 with TRBJ1-5, with 8 bases identical to TRBD1. In germline, CDR1 is MNHNY, CDR2 SVGAGI (reference sequence). V trimming: 6 bases; J trimming: 3 bases; junction bases outside the gene matches: 4. The CDR3 is 14 residues long. The CDR3 here is CASRPDRDNQPQHF. In DNA form, the CDR3 reads TGTGCCAGCAGACCGGACAGGGACAATCAGCCCCAGCATTTT.

The CDR3 sequence is CASSFGRTYEQYF. DNA for the CDR3: TGTGCCAGCAGTTTCGGCAGGACCTACGAGCAGTACTTC. V usage is TRBV27 and J usage is TRBJ2-7; no clear D gene. CDR1 is MNHEY, CDR2 SMNVEV, per germline (reference sequence). CDR3 length equals 13 residues. Trimming took 3 bases from V and 2 from J, leaving 8 bases between them.

The V gene is TRBV18, the J gene TRBJ1-2; unclear D gene. The length of the CDR3 is 11 residues. With 3 bases removed from V and 8 bases from J, the gap between germline ends came to 7 bases. Germline V gene sequence: CDR1 KGHSH, CDR2 LQKENI. In DNA form, the CDR3 reads TGTGCCAGCTCACCCGGGGAGGGCTACACCTTC. Its translation is CASSPGEGYTF.

The V call is TRBV7-3, the J call TRBJ1-4, with D maybe TRBD1 (5 bases). Looked up from germline, CDR1 is SGHTA and CDR2 is FQGTGA. V was shortened by 0 bases and J by 4 bases, with 9 bases between the two germline ends. The CDR3 is 15 amino acids. CDR3 region: CASSLTQAFNEKLFF. CDR3 in DNA: TGTGCCAGCAGCTTAACACAGGCTTTTAATGAAAAACTGTTTTTT.

A few counts support this clone. This rearrangement joins TRBV4-3 to TRBJ2-4; no definite D call. Germline V gene lookup returns CDR1 LGHNA and CDR2 YSLEER. Trimming cost V 0 bases and J 4 bases, with 19 bases left between them. This CDR3 has 18 residues. The CDR3, as DNA: TGCGCCAGCAGCCAAGATGTAGCTAATAGCCGACCGAAAAACATTCAGTACTTC. Its protein product is CASSQDVANSRPKNIQYF.

The rearrangement links TRBV7-9 to TRBJ2-3, with 9 nucleotides matching TRBD2. Germline V gives CDR1 SEHNR, CDR2 FQNEAQ (reference sequence). The CDR3 length is 15 residues. Trimming cost V 5 bases and J 5 bases; bases outside gene matches: 8. The CDR3, as DNA: TGTGCCAGCAGCCGTGCGGGAGGGATATTAGATACGCAGTATTTT. Amino acid sequence: CASSRAGGILDTQYF.

The V gene is TRBV30, the J gene TRBJ2-5, with a tentative D call TRBD1 (6 bases). The J call may be incorrect, as the DNA end agrees better with TRBJ2-7. Germline assignment: CDR1 GTSNPN and CDR2 SVGIG (reference sequence). The CDR3 consists of 13 residues. In nucleotides, the CDR3 is TGTGCCTGGAGTGTACAGGGAGTCCACGAGCAGTACTTC. Its translation is CAWSVQGVHEQYF.

CDR3 residues: CASSEDPVSYEQYF. The DNA of the CDR3 is TGTGCCAGCAGTGAAGATCCGGTCTCCTACGAGCAGTACTTC. The chain uses TRBV2 and TRBJ2-7; D not certain. The CDR3 consists of 14 residues. Germline V CDR1 and CDR2: SNHLY, FYNNEI. The V gene lost 1 base and the J gene lost 0 bases, with 7 bases spanning the gap.

This clone was seen a few times. The DNA of the CDR3 is TGTGCCAGCAGCTTGAGTTTCGGGGGAGGGACCTACGAGCAGTACTTC. It is translated as CASSLSFGGGTYEQYF. V is TRBV5-5 and J is TRBJ2-7, with 7 bases fitting TRBD2. J lost 2 bases, V lost 1 base, and 9 bases had no gene match. Germline assignment: CDR1 SGHKS and CDR2 YYEKEE (reference sequence). The CDR3 extends over 16 amino acids.

This clone appeared a few times. The V gene is TRBV19, the J gene TRBJ1-1; 7 bases align to TRBD1. Germline-derived CDR1 and CDR2 are LNHDA and SQIVND (reference sequence). The CDR3 runs to 15 residues. V was pared by 5 bases and J by 3 bases, with 9 bases of the junction left unmatched. The CDR3 DNA reads as TGTGCCAGTAGTGTCCCGGACAGGATTTACACTGAAGCTTTCTTT. This codes for CASSVPDRIYTEAFF.

The rearrangement uses TRBV9 and TRBJ1-4, with 8 bases lining up with TRBD1. Germline CDR1 and CDR2: SGDLS and YYNGEE. The V and J ends lost 3 bases and 6 bases, in that order; junction bases with no gene match: 4. The CDR3 has 14 residues. CDR3 sequence reads: CASSETGADEKLFF. CDR3 in DNA: TGTGCCAGCAGCGAGACAGGGGCGGATGAAAAACTGTTTTTT. Full variable domain (remainder filled in from reference TRBV9 and TRBJ1-4): DSGVTQTPKHLITATGQRVTLRCSPRSGDLSVYWYQQSLDQGLQFLIQYYNGEERAKGNILERFSAQQFPDLHSELNLSSLELGDSALYFCASSETGADEKLFFGSGTQLSVL.